This TCR beta chain was recorded in a study of blood T cells in healthy people across ages. Study-wide findings and caveats: Naive CD4+ cells and diversity were both higher in long-lived donors than in aged donors.

A sample-barcoded 5' primer and a J-beta primer mix were used in a second PCR of roughly 6 to 11 cycles. Tags on each cDNA molecule came from a template-switch adaptor with 12 random nucleotides. MiXCR, run by TCRdb on the 5' RACE reads, gives a single entry per CDR3 protein. The repertoire holds some 700,000 distinct CDR3 sequences, with about 20% as singletons. This clonotype has at least ten counts. The antigen is unknown. Total RNA, at least 6 micrograms per sample, was extracted from PBMCs. This CDR3 is 17 amino acids long. Per germline, CDR1 KGHDR and CDR2 SFDVKD. V lost 8 bases to trimming and J lost 2 bases, with 21 bases between them.

Material: blood. The sequence derives from a man aged 65 to 79 in good health. V is TRBV24-1 and J is TRBJ2-1, with D perhaps given as TRBD1 or TRBD2 (8 bases each). CDR3 DNA: TGTGCCACCAATAAGACAGGGGAAGCGGGGGCCTACAATGAGCAGTTCTTC. This sequence encodes CATNKTGEAGAYNEQFF.